There are many counts of the clone carrying this TCR beta chain. Its antigen remains unknown. Every patient had bone marrow sampled while the disease was active. This record comes from a study of read filtering for tumor transcriptome and immune sequencing. Study information: Mean patient age was approximately 66 years, range about 47 to 90; 17 to 20 male, 14 female. Whole-transcriptome libraries were prepared after DNase treatment. Study-level results: The sorted CD138-negative fraction was a mixed bone marrow immune population, not purified T cells.

This library used about 360 ng RNA and molecular barcoded adaptors spanning alpha/delta and beta/gamma chains. TCRdb analysed the reads with MiXCR anew, one entry per CDR3 protein. The repertoire holds around 29,000 distinct CDR3 sequences, with around an eighth as singletons. CDR1 is MGHRA, CDR2 YSYEKL, per germline. V was cut by 2 bases and J by 1 base, with 13 bases left in between. The CDR3 has 16 amino acids. The specimen sequenced was a population of CD138-negative cells sorted from bone marrow. The receptor was isolated from a donor aged 40 or older with multiple myeloma. The chain recombines TRBV4-1 with TRBJ2-3; D is undetermined. CDR3 sequence reads: CASSQFSLRGTDTQYF. CDR3 in DNA: TGCGCCAGCAGCCAATTTAGTCTGAGAGGCACAGATACGCAGTATTTT.